Presented here are 16 T cell receptor beta chains from one specimen sequenced in a study of shared clonotypes between healthy human individuals. Assay used: immunoSEQ multiplex PCR; TCRdb lists only in-frame clones, some missing. The profile shows roughly 760,000 clones, around 72% of them singletons. Sequencing input: memory CD4+ T cells sorted from blood. Subset denoted: CD45RA-negative fraction. The receptor source for this set is a woman in her 30s in good health.

The V gene is TRBV7-6, the J gene TRBJ1-2; 7 bases align to TRBD1. The CDR3 has 13 amino acids. The germline CDR1 and CDR2 sequences are SGHVS and FNYEAQ. V was pared by 5 bases and J by 5 bases, with 5 bases of the junction left unmatched. CDR3 amino acids: CASSPGQIYGYTF. The CDR3 DNA is TGTGCCAGCAGCCCGGGACAGATTTATGGCTACACCTTC.

Here the CDR3 reads CASSCEREGPNEQYF. For the CDR3, the DNA is TGTGCCAGCAGCTGCGAGCGGGAGGGCCCCAACGAGCAGTACTTC. The chain combines TRBV12-1 with TRBJ2-7; TRBD2 was called by the table and not checked on the DNA. TRBV12-1 is tagged as a pseudogene. The CDR3 consists of 15 residues.

The V call is TRBV2, the J call TRBJ2-2; 7 positions agree with TRBD1. The ends lost 6 bases at V and 3 bases at J; junction bases unmatched: 7. CDR1 and CDR2 (germline): SNHLY, FYNNEI. The CDR3 is 15 amino acids. CDR3 region: CASRQRDSYTGELFF. DNA for the CDR3: TGTGCCAGCAGACAACGGGACAGCTACACCGGGGAGCTGTTTTTT.

The chain has TRBV15 and TRBJ1-2, with D perhaps TRBD1 (5 bases). V was shortened by 3 bases and J by 1 base, with 15 bases between the two germline ends. The CDR3 consists of 16 residues. Germline CDR1 and CDR2: LNHNV and YYDKDF (reference sequence). The CDR3 region is CATSRTTGGINYGYTF. CDR3 DNA: TGTGCCACCAGCAGGACGACTGGGGGGATTAACTATGGCTACACCTTC.

The V call is TRBV2, the J call TRBJ1-5, with TRBD1 matching 7 bases. Germline loops: CDR1 SNHLY, CDR2 FYNNEI. The junction had 3 bases not matched to a gene; V was cut back by 4 bases and J by 0 bases. CDR3 length equals 15 residues. CDR3 DNA sequence: TGTGCCAGCAGTGCCGGGACAGTTAGCAATCAGCCCCAGCATTTT. Translated, it gives CASSAGTVSNQPQHF.

This clone was counted a single time. DNA for the CDR3: TGCGCCAGCCCTCTAGCGGGAGGGCCCTACAATGAGCAGTTCTTC. Translating it yields CASPLAGGPYNEQFF. The chain links TRBV10-1 to TRBJ2-1; 12 bases map to TRBD2. The CDR3 consists of 15 residues. After removal of 8 bases from V and 2 bases from J, the junction contained 4 bases not matched to a gene. Per germline, CDR1 WNHNN and CDR2 SYGVQD (reference sequence).

This clone turned up a few times. This chain joins TRBV6-5 and TRBJ2-7; a weak D match, TRBD2 (6 bases). V shed 2 bases and J shed 4 bases, with 15 bases lying between them. Germline V gene data show CDR1 as MNHEY and CDR2 as SVGAGI. The CDR3 has 15 amino acids. This chain's CDR3 is CASSYRDFGRYEQYF. The CDR3 bases are TGTGCCAGCAGTTACCGGGACTTCGGGCGATACGAGCAGTACTTC.

V and J are TRBV5-1 and TRBJ2-7; D is perhaps TRBD1 (6 bases). Per the germline V gene, CDR1 is SGHRS and CDR2 is YFSETQ. The CDR3 spans 15 residues. V lost 7 bases, J lost 0 bases, and 17 bases lay in between. Here the CDR3 reads CASGKQGSLSYEQYF. As DNA, the CDR3 is TGCGCCAGCGGCAAACAGGGATCTCTCTCCTACGAGCAGTACTTC.

This sequence joins TRBV7-9 and TRBJ2-3; 9 positions agree with TRBD1. Germline lookup yields CDR1 SEHNR and CDR2 FQNEAQ (reference sequence). The J segment lost 0 bases and the V segment lost 3 bases, leaving 1 base of the junction unmatched. The CDR3 runs 15 residues. CDR3 protein: CASSFGTGSTDTQYF. The CDR3 DNA reads as TGTGCCAGCAGCTTTGGGACAGGGAGCACAGATACGCAGTATTTT. The full variable domain, in which reference TRBV7-9 and TRBJ2-3 provide the parts outside the CDR3, is DTGVSQNPRHKITKRGQNVTFRCDPISEHNRLYWYRQTLGQGPEFLTYFQNEAQLEKSRLLSDRFSAERPKGSFSTLEIQRTEQGDSAMYLCASSFGTGSTDTQYFGPGTRLTVL.

This clone was detected only once. The chain couples TRBV6-5 to TRBJ2-3; D not resolved. The V end was cut by 6 bases, the J end by 0 bases, with 7 bases between. The CDR3 contains 13 residues. Germline values: CDR1 MNHEY, CDR2 SVGAGI. The CDR3 is CASRPPSTDTQYF. DNA of the CDR3: TGTGCCAGCAGGCCCCCTAGCACAGATACGCAGTATTTT.

This clone occurred once. The chain employs TRBV10-2 and TRBJ2-7; 7 bases line up with TRBD1. The V gene's germline CDR1 is WSHSY and CDR2 SAAADI. This CDR3 is 15 amino acids long. V lost 5 bases and J lost 1; bases outside the gene matches: 8. The CDR3: CASSLPGQMSYEQYF. CDR3 DNA sequence: TGCGCCAGCAGTCTACCGGGACAGATGTCCTACGAGCAGTACTTC.

This clone came up once. V and J are TRBV7-9 and TRBJ2-1; a weak D match, TRBD2 (6 bases). The CDR3 runs to 15 residues. In germline, CDR1 is SEHNR, CDR2 FQNEAQ (reference sequence). V lost 1 base and J 8 bases, leaving 15 bases between the germline ends. The CDR3 is CASSLGAGGADEQFF. In DNA form, the CDR3 reads TGTGCCAGCAGCTTAGGGGCTGGCGGGGCCGATGAGCAGTTCTTC. Using reference TRBV7-9 and TRBJ2-1 for the parts outside the CDR3, the full variable domain is DTGVSQNPRHKITKRGQNVTFRCDPISEHNRLYWYRQTLGQGPEFLTYFQNEAQLEKSRLLSDRFSAERPKGSFSTLEIQRTEQGDSAMYLCASSLGAGGADEQFFGPGTRLTVL.

This clone has only a few counts. This chain connects TRBV28 to TRBJ2-7; 7 bases map to TRBD1. This CDR3 comprises 16 residues. The V gene end was trimmed by 7 bases and the J gene end by 2 bases; junction bases not matched to a gene: 14. CDR1 MDHEN and CDR2 SYDVKM come from the germline V gene. Here the CDR3 DNA reads TGTGCCAGCATTCCTTCCACCGGGACAGAGACCTACGAGCAGTACTTC. It is translated as CASIPSTGTETYEQYF.

The chain combines TRBV6-1 with TRBJ1-3; D is undetermined. The CDR3 length is 13 residues. Per the germline V gene, CDR1 is MNHNS and CDR2 is SASEGT. V lost 8 bases, J lost 0 bases, and 8 bases lay in between. The CDR3 sequence: CASAPNSGNTIYF. The CDR3 DNA reads TGTGCCAGCGCGCCGAACTCTGGAAACACCATATATTTT.

This rearrangement joins TRBV6-1 to TRBJ2-5; D remains ambiguous. Trimming stripped 6 bases from V and 5 bases from J, with 19 bases between. Germline V CDR1 and CDR2: MNHNS, SASEGT. This CDR3 has 15 amino acids. Written as DNA, the CDR3 is TGTGCCAGCAGATCGCCCTTGGGTCTTTGGGAGACCCAGTACTTC. This codes for CASRSPLGLWETQYF.

The J gene is TRBJ2-1, the V gene TRBV2; D is ambiguous. The germline V and J ends were trimmed by 4 bases and 1 base, with 11 bases remaining between them. CDR1 SNHLY and CDR2 FYNNEI come from the germline V gene. This CDR3 has 15 residues. CDR3 sequence reads: CASSGRTFSYNEQFF. The CDR3 coding sequence is TGTGCCAGCAGTGGAAGGACCTTTTCCTACAATGAGCAGTTCTTC. The entire variable domain, with the rest obtained from reference TRBV2 and TRBJ2-1, is as follows: EPEVTQTPSHQVTQMGQEVILRCVPISNHLYFYWYRQILGQKVEFLVSFYNNEISEKSEIFDDQFSVERPDGSNFTLKIRSTKLEDSAMYFCASSGRTFSYNEQFFGPGTRLTVL.